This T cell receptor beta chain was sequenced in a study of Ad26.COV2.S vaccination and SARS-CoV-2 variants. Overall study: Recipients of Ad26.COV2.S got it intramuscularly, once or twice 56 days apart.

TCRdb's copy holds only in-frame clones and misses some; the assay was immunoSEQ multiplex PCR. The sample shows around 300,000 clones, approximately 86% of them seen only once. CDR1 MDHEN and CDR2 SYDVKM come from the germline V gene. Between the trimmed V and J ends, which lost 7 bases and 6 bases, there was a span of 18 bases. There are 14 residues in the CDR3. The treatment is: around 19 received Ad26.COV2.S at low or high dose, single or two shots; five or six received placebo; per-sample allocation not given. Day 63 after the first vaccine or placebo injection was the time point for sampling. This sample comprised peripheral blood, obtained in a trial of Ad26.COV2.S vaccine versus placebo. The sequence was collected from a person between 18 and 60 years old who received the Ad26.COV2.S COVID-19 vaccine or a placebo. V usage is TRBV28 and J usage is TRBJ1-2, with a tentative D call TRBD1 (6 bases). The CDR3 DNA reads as TGTGCCAGCACCGCGGGGCAGGGGCGGGATGGCTACACCTTC. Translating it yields CASTAGQGRDGYTF.